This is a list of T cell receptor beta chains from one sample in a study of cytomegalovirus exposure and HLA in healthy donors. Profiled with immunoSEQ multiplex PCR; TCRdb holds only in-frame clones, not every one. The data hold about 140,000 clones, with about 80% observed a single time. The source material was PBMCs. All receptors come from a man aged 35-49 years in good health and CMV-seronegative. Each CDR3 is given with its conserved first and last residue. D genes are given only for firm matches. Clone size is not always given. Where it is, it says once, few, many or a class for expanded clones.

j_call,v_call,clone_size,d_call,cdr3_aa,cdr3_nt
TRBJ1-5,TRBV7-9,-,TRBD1,CASSPTGDHQPQHF,TGTGCCAGCAGCCCGACAGGGGACCATCAGCCCCAGCATTTT
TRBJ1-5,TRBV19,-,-,CASTTGLGTANQPQHF,TGTGCCAGTACCACTGGGCTTGGCACCGCTAATCAGCCCCAGCATTTT
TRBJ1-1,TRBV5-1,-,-,CASSSRRGGGSVAFF,TGCGCCAGCAGCTCCCGAAGGGGTGGTGGGTCAGTAGCTTTCTTT
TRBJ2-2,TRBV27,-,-,CASSLLRTGELFF,TGTGCCAGCAGTTTATTGCGCACCGGGGAGCTGTTTTTT
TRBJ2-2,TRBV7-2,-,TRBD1,CASSPDRGRTGELFF,TGTGCCAGCAGCCCAGACAGGGGTAGGACCGGGGAGCTGTTTTTT
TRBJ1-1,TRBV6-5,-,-,CASRGLNTEAFF,TGTGCCAGTCGGGGATTGAACACTGAAGCTTTCTTT
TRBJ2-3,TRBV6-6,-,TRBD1,CASSPPGQTTDTQYF,TGTGCCAGCAGTCCGCCGGGACAGACCACAGATACGCAGTATTTT
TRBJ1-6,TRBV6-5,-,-,CASSYSRADSPLHF,TGTGCCAGCAGTTACTCGAGGGCGGATTCACCCCTCCACTTT
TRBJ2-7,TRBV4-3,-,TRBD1,CASSQDETGGGEQYF,TGCGCCAGCAGCCAAGATGAGACAGGGGGCGGCGAGCAGTACTTC
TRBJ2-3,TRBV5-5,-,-,CASSLGGSDTQYF,TGTGCCAGCAGCTTGGGAGGGTCAGATACGCAGTATTTT
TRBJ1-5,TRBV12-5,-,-,CASGLSRMGWGEDQPQHF,TGTGCTAGTGGTTTGAGTAGGATGGGTTGGGGGGAGGACCAGCCCCAGCATTTT
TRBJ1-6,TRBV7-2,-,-,CASSHGRFSAQVNSPLHF,TGTGCCAGCAGCCACGGCAGATTTTCGGCACAGGTGAATTCACCCCTCCACTTT
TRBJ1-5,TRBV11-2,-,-,CASSTGREAPQHF,TGTGCCAGCAGCACGGGACGGGAGGCGCCCCAGCATTTT
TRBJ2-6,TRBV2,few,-,CASSEIGAGANVLTF,TGTGCCAGCAGTGAAATCGGGGCTGGGGCCAACGTCCTGACTTTC
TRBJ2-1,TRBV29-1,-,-,CSAGTNLDNEQFF,TGCAGCGCCGGTACTAACCTGGACAATGAGCAGTTCTTC
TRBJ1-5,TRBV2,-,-,CASSDPRKDQPQHF,TGTGCCAGCAGCGACCCGCGGAAAGATCAGCCCCAGCATTTT
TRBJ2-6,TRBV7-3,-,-,CASTFVSGANVLTF,TGTGCCAGCACTTTCGTCTCTGGGGCCAACGTCCTGACTTTC
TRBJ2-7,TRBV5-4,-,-,CASRPDMASYEQYF,TGTGCCAGCAGACCCGACATGGCCTCCTACGAGCAGTACTTC
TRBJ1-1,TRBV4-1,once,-,CASSRDRMNTEAFF,TGCGCCAGCAGCCGAGACAGGATGAACACTGAAGCTTTCTTT
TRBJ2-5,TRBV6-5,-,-,CASTPTAGVQETQYF,TGTGCCAGCACTCCGACAGCAGGGGTTCAAGAGACCCAGTACTTC
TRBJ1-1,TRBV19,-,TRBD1,CASSSTTGGKAEAFF,TGTGCCAGTAGTTCTACAACAGGGGGCAAGGCTGAAGCTTTCTTT
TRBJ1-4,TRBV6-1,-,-,CASSEGASLRSLFF,TGTGCCAGCAGTGAAGGGGCCTCCCTAAGAAGTCTGTTTTTT
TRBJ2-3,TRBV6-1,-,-,CASSQRDTLTDTQYF,TGTGCCAGCAGTCAACGTGACACCCTCACAGATACGCAGTATTTT
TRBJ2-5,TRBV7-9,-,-,CASSSGLQETQYF,TGTGCCAGCAGCTCCGGACTTCAAGAGACCCAGTACTTC
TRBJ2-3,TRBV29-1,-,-,CSVVRGTDTQYF,TGCAGCGTTGTGAGGGGCACAGATACGCAGTATTTT
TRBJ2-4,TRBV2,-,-,CASSQGQTGIQYF,TGTGCCAGCAGTCAGGGGCAGACGGGCATTCAGTACTTC
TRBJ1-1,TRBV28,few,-,CASSLGSHTEAFF,TGTGCCAGCAGTTTGGGCAGCCACACTGAAGCTTTCTTT
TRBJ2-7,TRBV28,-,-,CASSKRSVPYEQYF,TGTGCCAGCAGTAAGAGGTCCGTCCCCTACGAGCAGTACTTC
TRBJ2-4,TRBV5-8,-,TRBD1,CASHLFRGLNIQYF,TGTGCCAGTCACTTATTCAGGGGGCTAAACATTCAGTACTTC
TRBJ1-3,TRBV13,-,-,CASSLGLSGGGNTIYF,TGTGCCAGCAGCTTAGGCCTTTCCGGGGGTGGAAACACCATATATTTT
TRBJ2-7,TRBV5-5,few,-,CASSLLSGLPSYEQYF,TGTGCCAGCAGCTTGCTCTCAGGCCTCCCCTCCTACGAGCAGTACTTC
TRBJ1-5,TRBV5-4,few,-,CASSLEGVNQPQHF,TGTGCCAGCAGCTTGGAAGGGGTGAATCAGCCCCAGCATTTT
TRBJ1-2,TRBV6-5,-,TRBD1,CASSTGQADGYGYTF,TGTGCCAGCAGTACAGGACAGGCCGATGGGTATGGCTACACCTTC
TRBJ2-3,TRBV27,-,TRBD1,CASSSTGESTDTQYF,TGTGCCAGCAGTTCGACAGGGGAAAGCACAGATACGCAGTATTTT
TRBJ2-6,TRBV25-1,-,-,CASSEYPGQSGANVLTF,TGTGCCAGCAGTGAATATCCCGGACAATCTGGGGCCAACGTCCTGACTTTC
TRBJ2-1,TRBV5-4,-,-,CASSLMVAPGNEQFF,TGTGCCAGCAGCTTGATGGTAGCTCCGGGCAATGAGCAGTTCTTC
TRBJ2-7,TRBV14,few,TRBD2,CASSQGSRLAGYEQYF,TGTGCCAGCAGCCAAGGATCGAGACTAGCGGGTTACGAGCAGTACTTC
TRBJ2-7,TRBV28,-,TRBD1,CASRDTGVGSYEQYF,TGTGCCAGCAGAGACACAGGGGTAGGCTCCTACGAGCAGTACTTC
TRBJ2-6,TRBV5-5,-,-,CASSLSVRSGANVLTF,TGTGCCAGCAGCTTGTCCGTCCGCTCTGGGGCCAACGTCCTGACTTTC
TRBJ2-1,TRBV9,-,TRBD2,CASSVGAGGAMDEQFF,TGTGCCAGCAGCGTAGGAGCCGGGGGGGCGATGGATGAGCAGTTCTTC
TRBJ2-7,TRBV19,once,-,CASSMNRDYEQYF,TGTGCCAGTAGTATGAACAGAGACTACGAGCAGTACTTC
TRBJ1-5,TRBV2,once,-,CASTRSNQPQHF,TGTGCCAGCACGCGGAGCAATCAGCCCCAGCATTTT
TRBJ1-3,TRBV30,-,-,CAWNRRGAGGNTIYF,TGTGCCTGGAACCGACGTGGGGCCGGCGGAAACACCATATATTTT
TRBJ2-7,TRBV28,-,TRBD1,CASRTGGWEQYF,TGTGCCAGCAGAACAGGGGGCTGGGAGCAGTACTTC
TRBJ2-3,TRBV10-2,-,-,CASSESRKPPNTQYF,TGCGCCAGCAGTGAATCGCGTAAACCTCCCAATACGCAGTATTTT
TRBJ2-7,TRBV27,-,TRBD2,CASSLKQGLAGASYEQYF,TGTGCCAGCAGTTTAAAACAGGGGCTAGCGGGGGCCTCCTACGAGCAGTACTTC
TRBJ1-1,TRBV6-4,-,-,CASPEVIEAFF,TGTGCCAGCCCGGAGGTAATAGAAGCTTTCTTT
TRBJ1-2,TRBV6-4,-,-,CADYTKGIYGYTF,TGTGCCGATTACACCAAGGGGATCTATGGCTACACCTTC
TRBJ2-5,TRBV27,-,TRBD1,CASSLRGGVLPETQYF,TGTGCCAGCAGTTTAAGAGGGGGCGTCCTCCCAGAGACCCAGTACTTC
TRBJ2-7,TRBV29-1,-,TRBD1,CSVTPGQGYEQYF,TGCAGCGTCACCCCGGGACAGGGCTACGAGCAGTACTTC
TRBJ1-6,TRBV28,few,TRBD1,CASIPGQGRNSPLHF,TGTGCCAGCATCCCTGGACAGGGGCGTAATTCACCCCTCCACTTT
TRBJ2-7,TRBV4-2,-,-,CASSQAVSSSYEQYF,TGTGCCAGCAGCCAAGCGGTATCCTCCTCCTACGAGCAGTACTTC
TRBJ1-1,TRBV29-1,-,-,CSVEGGQNTEAFF,TGCAGCGTTGAAGGCGGACAGAACACTGAAGCTTTCTTT
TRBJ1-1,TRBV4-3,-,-,CASSQEGGGNTEAFF,TGCGCCAGCAGCCAAGAGGGGGGTGGGAACACTGAAGCTTTCTTT
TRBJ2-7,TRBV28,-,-,CASSLVAPYEQYF,TGTGCCAGCAGTTTAGTAGCCCCGTACGAGCAGTACTTC
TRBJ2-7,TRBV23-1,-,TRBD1,CASSRKGARYEQYF,TGCGCCAGCAGTCGTAAGGGGGCGCGGTACGAGCAGTACTTC
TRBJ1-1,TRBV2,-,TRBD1,CASNEQGYTEAFF,TGTGCCAGCAACGAACAGGGGTACACTGAAGCTTTCTTT